A selection of T cell receptor beta chains follows, all from one sample in a study of technical replicates of blood from several donors. Data came from immunoSEQ multiplex PCR; TCRdb stores just in-frame clones and leaves some out. The sample lists about 75,000 clones; about 97% were seen once. Sequenced sample: T cells isolated from PBMCs. The receptors stem from a human donor in good health. The CDR3 runs from the conserved cysteine through the conserved F or W. A D gene is named only where the DNA matches it firmly. Only some rows state a clone size, as once, few, many or a class for expanded clones.

NA	TRBV27	TRBJ1-6	NA	14	TGTGCCAGCAGTTCCGGGACAAGGCCCGTTACCCTCCACTTT	CASSSGTRPVTLHF
NA	TRBV6-4	TRBJ2-5	NA	15	TGTGCCAGCAGTGTTCCGGCTAGCGCCACAGAGACCCAGTACTTC	CASSVPASATETQYF
NA	TRBV27	TRBJ1-1	NA	14	TGTGCCAGCAGGACCAAGCGTGCGAACACTGAAGCTTTCTTT	CASRTKRANTEAFF
NA	TRBV4-2	TRBJ2-1	NA	12	TGTGCCAGCAGCCAAGATAGCGATGAGCAGTTCTTC	CASSQDSDEQFF
NA	TRBV19	TRBJ1-2	TRBD1	13	TGTGCCAGTAGTATACAGGACAGGAAGACCCACACCTTC	CASSIQDRKTHTF
NA	TRBV29-1	TRBJ2-7	NA	13	TGCAGCGTGGGAGACCTTGCAGGTTACGAGCAGTACTTC	CSVGDLAGYEQYF
NA	TRBV7-3	TRBJ2-1	TRBD2	15	TGTGCCAGCAGCCCAGGACTAGCGGGGGTTAATGAGCAGTTCTTC	CASSPGLAGVNEQFF
NA	TRBV11-3	TRBJ2-5	TRBD1	14	TGTGCCAGCAGCCTAAAGGACAGGGGAGAGACCCAGTACTTC	CASSLKDRGETQYF
once	TRBV5-6	TRBJ2-3	NA	17	TGTGCCAGCAGCTTGGACCGGTCTAGACCCTTCACAGATACGCAGTATTTT	CASSLDRSRPFTDTQYF
NA	TRBV5-1	TRBJ2-7	TRBD1	16	TGCGCCAGCAGCACCCTGACCGGGACAGGGATTAACGAGCAGTACTTC	CASSTLTGTGINEQYF
NA	TRBV6-1	TRBJ2-5	TRBD2	17	TGTGCCAGCAGTGAAACCCCCAGGGCCGGGACTAGGGAGACCCAGTACTTC	CASSETPRAGTRETQYF
NA	TRBV30	TRBJ1-1	NA	13	TGTGCCTGGAGTGTAAGGGGAGGCACTGAAGCTTTCTTT	CAWSVRGGTEAFF
NA	TRBV27	TRBJ1-6	TRBD1	14	TGTGCCAGCAGTCCTGGGACAGGGATAGGCACCCTCCACTTT	CASSPGTGIGTLHF
NA	TRBV5-1	TRBJ2-7	TRBD2	14	TGCGCCAGCAGCTTGAGCGGGGGTCCCCTCGAGCAGTACTTC	CASSLSGGPLEQYF
NA	TRBV5-6	TRBJ2-5	NA	14	TGTGCCAGCAGCCGCGGACAGCCTGCAGGGACCCAGTACTTC	CASSRGQPAGTQYF
once	TRBV6-6	TRBJ2-2	NA	14	TGTGCCAGCAGCCTCTTTTACGGGACCGGGGAGCTGTTTTTT	CASSLFYGTGELFF
NA	TRBV7-7	TRBJ2-7	TRBD1	15	TGTGCTAGCAGCGAAGGGACAGGGGAGCCCTACGAGCAGTACTTC	CASSEGTGEPYEQYF
NA	TRBV4-1	TRBJ2-7	NA	16	TGCGCCAGCAGCCAAGAAGCTCAGGGGACCTTCTACGAGCAGTACTTC	CASSQEAQGTFYEQYF
NA	TRBV4-1	TRBJ2-7	NA	11	TGCGCCAGCAGCCAAGATAACGAGCAGTACTTC	CASSQDNEQYF
once	TRBV27	TRBJ1-1	TRBD1	18	TGTGCCAGCAGTTTGAGGTCGGACAGGGGGCGACGGAACACTGAAGCTTTCTTT	CASSLRSDRGRRNTEAFF
NA	TRBV28	TRBJ2-2	NA	14	TGTGCCAGCAGTTTCGCAGGGCGCGCCGGGGAGCTGTTTTTT	CASSFAGRAGELFF
NA	TRBV6-5	TRBJ2-5	NA	13	TGTGCCATCTCCCGGGGGTATCAAGAGACCCAGTACTTC	CAISRGYQETQYF
NA	TRBV6-1	TRBJ2-7	NA	14	TGTGCCAGCAGTGAACTAGCTTCTTCCTACGAGCAGTACTTC	CASSELASSYEQYF
NA	TRBV18	TRBJ2-5	NA	16	TGTGCCAGCTCACACCGGGACACCATCGCTGGGGAGACCCAGTACTTC	CASSHRDTIAGETQYF
NA	TRBV19	TRBJ2-1	TRBD1	15	TGTGCCAGTAGTATGGGACAGGGTACCTACAATGAGCAGTTCTTC	CASSMGQGTYNEQFF
NA	TRBV29-1	TRBJ1-2	NA	17	TGCAGCGCCCGTCTGTTTTTAGAGTCAGCGAAAGACTATGGCTACACCTTC	CSARLFLESAKDYGYTF
NA	TRBV27	TRBJ2-3	NA	16	TGTGCCAGCAGTCCGTCTGGCCCTTTTGGCACAGATACGCAGTATTTT	CASSPSGPFGTDTQYF
NA	TRBV29-1	TRBJ2-7	TRBD2	13	TGCAGCGTTGTTCAGTCAGGGCGGGGGGAGCAGTACTTC	CSVVQSGRGEQYF
NA	TRBV9	TRBJ2-1	NA	13	TGTGCCAGCAGCGTAGGACAGTTCAATGAGCAGTTCTTC	CASSVGQFNEQFF
once	TRBV2	TRBJ2-1	TRBD1	14	TGTGCCAGCAGTGAGCAGGGGGTGGGGAATGAGCAGTTCTTC	CASSEQGVGNEQFF
NA	TRBV29-1	TRBJ1-1	NA	12	TGCAGCGCACCTTCGAGGACAGATGAAGCTTTCTTT	CSAPSRTDEAFF
NA	TRBV18	TRBJ1-5	TRBD1	15	TGTGCCAGCTCAGGAGGACAGGGGGTAAATCAGCCCCAGCATTTT	CASSGGQGVNQPQHF
once	TRBV5-4	TRBJ2-1	NA	14	TGTGCCAGCAGCTTTCCTGGACAGAACAATGAGCAGTTCTTC	CASSFPGQNNEQFF
NA	TRBV5-4	TRBJ2-5	TRBD1	15	TGTGCCAGCAGCTTGAGGCCAGGGGGAAAAGAGACCCAGTACTTC	CASSLRPGGKETQYF
NA	TRBV28	TRBJ2-1	TRBD2	17	TGTGCCAGCAGTTTCCCCGGACTAGCGGGGTCCTACAATGAGCAGTTCTTC	CASSFPGLAGSYNEQFF
NA	TRBV11-2	TRBJ1-3	NA	13	TGTGCCAGCAGCATGGGGGGGGAAAGCACCATATATTTT	CASSMGGESTIYF
NA	TRBV6-1	TRBJ2-2	NA	12	TGTGCCAGCAGTCGTTCCACCGGGGAGCTGTTTTTT	CASSRSTGELFF